The clone carrying this TCR beta chain was detected once. Its antigen is not identified. CDR3 length equals 13 residues. The ends were cut back, 7 bases at V and 0 bases at J, with 12 bases in the middle. Germline CDR1 reads SQVTM; CDR2 reads ANQGSEA. Following extraction, RNA underwent reverse transcription to cDNA, which served as the sequencing template. Sequencing was performed with immunoSEQ multiplex PCR; in TCRdb, only in-frame clones are kept and a portion is missing. The repertoire holds roughly 250,000 clones, with about two thirds as singletons. This sample was included in a study of CD8+ T cells in alopecia areata. Findings and limits, study-wide: Sequencing of scalp samples also captures resident alphabeta T cells of normal skin. In patients, TCRs were shared less clearly than in mice, and HLA may possibly be involved.

The sequenced sample was CD4+ T cells sorted from blood, obtained at week 0. This sequence was found in a human donor with alopecia areata. V usage is TRBV29-1 and J usage is TRBJ1-1; D is undetermined. CDR3 DNA: TGCAGCGGAACACAGAGCATGAACACTGAAGCTTTCTTT. This gives the protein CSGTQSMNTEAFF. Drawing the rest from reference TRBV29-1 and TRBJ1-1, the complete variable domain is SAVISQKPSRDICQRGTSLTIQCQVDSQVTMMFWYRQQPGQSLTLIATANQGSEATYESGFVIDKFPISRPNLTFSTLTVSNMSPEDSSIYLCSGTQSMNTEAFFGQGTRLTVV.